A selection of T cell receptor beta chains follows, all from one sample in a study of blood T cells in healthy people across ages. TCRdb processed the 5' RACE reads anew with MiXCR; each CDR3 protein has one entry. The table shows about 1.8 million distinct CDR3 sequences, with around half occurring only once. Material: blood. The receptors were sampled from a woman aged 40 to 55 in good health. CDR3s include the opening cysteine and the closing phenylalanine or tryptophan. Fields, in order: V gene, J gene, D gene, clone size, CDR3 protein, CDR3 DNA. D genes are given only for firm matches. For some rows the clone size is stated as once, few or many, or as a class when expanded; others skip it.

V: TRBV7-6
J: TRBJ2-3
D: TRBD1
size: .
CDR3: CASSPNPGQGTDTQYF
DNA: TGTGCCAGCAGCCCCAATCCGGGACAGGGCACAGATACGCAGTATTTT

V: TRBV7-9
J: TRBJ2-5
D: .
size: few
CDR3: CASSLRTGQQETQYF
DNA: TGTGCCAGCAGCCTCCGCACCGGACAGCAAGAGACCCAGTACTTC

V: TRBV11-2
J: TRBJ1-2
D: TRBD1
size: .
CDR3: CASSLGQINYGYTF
DNA: TGTGCCAGCAGCTTGGGACAGATCAACTATGGCTACACCTTC

V: TRBV7-9
J: TRBJ2-7
D: TRBD1
size: .
CDR3: CASSLDRDFYEQYF
DNA: TGTGCCAGCAGCTTGGACAGGGATTTCTACGAGCAGTACTTC

V: TRBV9
J: TRBJ2-3
D: .
size: .
CDR3: CASSDRDRAGGTQYF
DNA: TGTGCCAGCAGCGACCGGGACAGGGCGGGAGGTACGCAGTATTTT

V: TRBV5-4
J: TRBJ2-7
D: TRBD2
size: .
CDR3: CASSASGGWEQYF
DNA: TGTGCCAGCAGCGCTAGCGGGGGCTGGGAGCAGTACTTC

V: TRBV7-2
J: TRBJ2-5
D: TRBD2
size: .
CDR3: CASSFRLAGGPGQETQYF
DNA: TGTGCCAGCAGCTTTCGACTGGCGGGGGGCCCAGGCCAAGAGACCCAGTACTTC

V: TRBV6-1
J: TRBJ1-2
D: .
size: few
CDR3: CASSVQGKRGYTF
DNA: TGTGCCAGCAGCGTACAGGGAAAGAGGGGCTACACCTTC

V: TRBV20-1
J: TRBJ2-7
D: .
size: few
CDR3: CSARDFSSSYEQYF
DNA: TGCAGTGCTAGGGATTTTAGTAGTTCCTACGAGCAGTACTTC

V: TRBV6-2/TRBV6-3
J: TRBJ1-5
D: .
size: .
CDR3: CASSYRDTNQPQHF
DNA: TGTGCCAGCAGTTACCGGGACACAAATCAGCCCCAGCATTTT

V: TRBV6-2/TRBV6-3
J: TRBJ2-5
D: .
size: .
CDR3: CASNRRRQETQYF
DNA: TGTGCCAGCAACAGGAGGAGACAAGAGACCCAGTACTTC

V: TRBV12-3/TRBV12-4
J: TRBJ1-4
D: .
size: .
CDR3: CASSHPGLNEKLFF
DNA: TGTGCCAGCAGCCACCCCGGACTCAATGAAAAACTGTTTTTT

V: TRBV29-1
J: TRBJ2-5
D: TRBD1
size: many
CDR3: CSVPDREETQYF
DNA: TGCAGCGTTCCTGACAGGGAAGAGACCCAGTACTTC

V: TRBV7-9
J: TRBJ1-5
D: TRBD1
size: once
CDR3: CASSLGRGGQSNQPQHF
DNA: TGTGCCAGCAGCTTAGGGAGGGGGGGACAGAGCAATCAGCCCCAGCATTTT

V: TRBV5-1
J: TRBJ2-7
D: .
size: .
CDR3: CASSLAGTHPYEQYF
DNA: TGCGCCAGCAGCTTAGCCGGGACCCACCCCTACGAGCAGTACTTC

V: TRBV5-1
J: TRBJ2-5
D: .
size: many
CDR3: CASSLGPRQETQYF
DNA: TGCGCCAGCAGCTTGGGGCCTAGACAAGAGACCCAGTACTTC

V: TRBV28
J: TRBJ2-1
D: TRBD1
size: .
CDR3: CASSLGQGRFIEQFF
DNA: TGTGCCAGCAGTCTCGGACAGGGGAGGTTCATTGAGCAGTTCTTC

V: TRBV18
J: TRBJ2-7
D: TRBD2
size: few
CDR3: CASSTLAGDEQYF
DNA: TGTGCCAGCTCAACTTTAGCGGGGGACGAGCAGTACTTC

V: TRBV20-1
J: TRBJ2-3
D: .
size: .
CDR3: CSATDSSGRTDTQYF
DNA: TGCAGTGCTACGGACTCAAGCGGGCGCACAGATACGCAGTATTTT

V: TRBV20-1
J: TRBJ2-1
D: TRBD2
size: few
CDR3: CSALESGGYNEQFF
DNA: TGCAGTGCCCTTGAGAGCGGGGGGTACAATGAGCAGTTCTTC